This T cell receptor beta chain was sequenced in a study of T cell repertoires in cytomegalovirus infection. Via MiXCR, TCRdb re-called the reads, giving one row per CDR3 protein. In the table there are 250,000 to 300,000 distinct CDR3 sequences, roughly 23% of which are singletons. With 0 bases clipped from V and 9 bases from J, the junction kept 6 bases outside the gene matches. The CDR3 length is 15 residues. Germline CDR1 is SGHRS and CDR2 is YFSETQ. This chain uses TRBV5-1 with TRBJ2-1, with TRBD2 identical over 10 bases. The sequence came from a human donor in good health (CMV status not recorded). Some clones in this sample may be carry-over from other donors' samples. Sample: PBMCs. In DNA form, the CDR3 reads TGCGCCAGCAGCTTGGTTCTAGCGGGAGCTGGTGAGCAGTTCTTC. This translates into CASSLVLAGAGEQFF.